The clone carrying this T cell receptor (beta chain) occurred many times. This entry is derived from a study of spatial heterogeneity in lung cancer. About the research overall: Across the raw uncorrected reads, a unique TCR and UMI combination was observed, on average, more than ten times.

TCRdb independently ran MiXCR on the 5' RACE reads; one entry per CDR3 protein. This sample has roughly 71,000 distinct CDR3 sequences, with about 8.2% found just once. CDR3 length: 15 amino acids. The ends lost 4 bases at V and 6 bases at J; junction bases unmatched: 8. As to time point: blood at routine non-recurrence follow-up after resection. Researchers sequenced whole RNA taken from tumor, nontumor lung or frozen PBMC without sorting. This receptor was obtained from a female donor with early-stage non-small cell lung cancer. The sequences come from PBMCs, collected at follow-up. This chain links TRBV12-3 or TRBV12-4 with TRBJ2-7, with 11 bases that match TRBD2. DNA of the CDR3: TGTGCCAGCAGTTCCTTTAGCGGGAGGGCCTTCGAGCAGTACTTC. It codes for CASSSFSGRAFEQYF.